This TCR beta chain was retrieved from a study of blood T cell repertoires in COVID-19. The data were produced by immunoSEQ multiplex PCR, yet TCRdb's version contains in-frame clones alone and is incomplete. This sample has a few hundred thousand clones, with 70% to 90% found just once. This clone was detected only once. CDR1 and CDR2 from the germline V gene are SGHNT and YENEEA. With 4 bases clipped from V and 2 bases from J, the junction kept 15 bases outside the gene matches. The CDR3 consists of 18 residues. V gene TRBV11-3 combines with J gene TRBJ2-7; 9 bases are a match to TRBD1. This sequence was found in a woman aged 30 to 39 with COVID-19, enrolled during active disease. Sequenced material: peripheral blood. As DNA, the CDR3 is TGTGCCAGCAGCTCACTTCATATCTTAGGACAGGGGACCTACGAGCAGTACTTC. It encodes CASSSLHILGQGTYEQYF.